Shown below are 13 T cell receptor beta chains from a single sample sequenced in a study of early T cells in non-severe SARS-CoV-2 infection. Each CDR3 protein gets one entry after TCRdb re-called the 5' RACE reads with MiXCR. Here the sample spans 90,000 to 120,000 distinct CDR3 sequences, roughly 12% being singletons. Sequenced sample: whole blood. The receptors were gathered from an adult who was a healthcare worker with PCR-confirmed SARS-CoV-2 infection or an uninfected control (not recorded which).

This clonotype was found a few times. V gene TRBV20-1 combines with J gene TRBJ1-2; D is unresolved. Germline V gene data show CDR1 as DFQATT and CDR2 as SNEGSKA (reference sequence). This CDR3 has 14 amino acids. V was shortened by 5 bases and J by 1 base, with 14 bases between the two germline ends. The DNA for the CDR3 is TGCAGTGCTCCTGACGGATTTAATAACTATGGCTACACCTTC. It translates to CSAPDGFNNYGYTF.

This clonotype appeared a few times. The chain's CDR3 is CASTSSLRYSNQPQHF. CDR3 DNA sequence: TGTGCCAGCACCTCAAGTCTTCGGTATAGCAATCAGCCCCAGCATTTT. This chain uses TRBV28 with TRBJ1-5; D is ambiguous. CDR3 length: 16 amino acids. Germline CDR1 is MDHEN and CDR2 is SYDVKM. The V and J ends lost 7 bases and 0 bases respectively, with 16 bases between them.

This clonotype was detected ten times or more. The rearrangement links TRBV24-1 to TRBJ2-5; 10 nucleotides agree with TRBD2. The trim removed 7 bases at V and 6 bases at J, leaving 7 bases unmatched. The CDR3 extends over 14 amino acids. Germline V gene data show CDR1 as KGHDR and CDR2 as SFDVKD. The CDR3 sequence is CATSPGLADKTQYF. The CDR3 DNA follows: TGTGCCACCAGCCCCGGACTAGCGGATAAGACCCAGTACTTC.

This clonotype was observed many times. The V gene is TRBV7-2, the J gene TRBJ1-5, with TRBD1 matching over 9 bases. This CDR3 comprises 15 residues. CDR1 is SGHTA, CDR2 FQGNSA, per germline. Trimming took 5 bases from V and 2 from J; bases not matched to a gene: 4. CDR3 bases: TGTGCCAGCAGCCCCCGGACAGGGGGCAATCAGCCCCAGCATTTT. Protein sequence: CASSPRTGGNQPQHF.

The V gene is TRBV14, the J gene TRBJ1-2, with 7 bases fitting TRBD1. There are 16 residues in the CDR3. Germline V CDR1 and CDR2: SGHDN, FVKESK. The V segment lost 4 bases and the J segment 6 bases; nucleotides outside the gene matches: 14. CDR3 sequence (DNA): TGTGCCAGCAGCCTCTTCCGGGACAGAAATATTAATGGCTACACCTTC. Its protein is CASSLFRDRNINGYTF. Together with reference TRBV14 and TRBJ1-2, the CDR3 gives the full variable domain: EAGVTQFPSHSVIEKGQTVTLRCDPISGHDNLYWYRRVMGKEIKFLLHFVKESKQDESGMPNNRFLAERTGGTYSTLKVQPAELEDSGVYFCASSLFRDRNINGYTFGSGTRLTVV.

This clonotype was detected only a few times. The chain couples TRBV27 to TRBJ2-7, with 8 bases aligning to TRBD1. Trimming removed 3 bases from V and 5 bases from J; junction bases left unmatched: 6. The CDR3 sequence is 14 residues long. Germline CDR1 and CDR2: MNHEY and SMNVEV (reference sequence). The CDR3 loop is CASSLRTGFHEQYF. The CDR3 nucleotides read TGTGCCAGCAGTTTGCGGACAGGGTTCCACGAGCAGTACTTC.

This clonotype was picked up many times. The V and J genes are TRBV29-1 and TRBJ1-1, with TRBD1 matching over 7 bases. The germline CDR1 and CDR2 sequences are SQVTM and ANQGSEA. The CDR3 is 14 amino acids. V trimming: 3 bases; J trimming: 1 base; junction bases outside the gene matches: 5. CDR3 DNA: TGCAGCGTTGATTTCTCAGGGGGGAACACTGAAGCTTTCTTT. Amino acid sequence: CSVDFSGGNTEAFF.

This clonotype was observed a few times. J is TRBJ2-7 and V is TRBV5-1; D gene ambiguous. The germline V gene encodes CDR1 SGHRS and CDR2 YFSETQ. V lost 0 bases to trimming and J lost 3 bases, with 7 bases between them. The CDR3 consists of 13 residues. The CDR3 nucleotides read TGCGCCAGCAGCTTGGAAGGCGGCTACGAGCAGTACTTC. As protein: CASSLEGGYEQYF.

At least ten counts were recorded for this clonotype. The chain links TRBV4-1 to TRBJ2-1; 9 bases map to TRBD2. This CDR3 comprises 18 residues. CDR1 and CDR2 (germline): MGHRA, YSYEKL. V lost 0 bases, J lost 3 bases, and 9 bases stayed unmatched. The CDR3 spells CASSQENAASGVYNEQFF. The CDR3 DNA reads as TGCGCCAGCAGCCAAGAAAATGCAGCTAGCGGGGTCTACAATGAGCAGTTCTTC.

The V gene is TRBV6-6, the J gene TRBJ1-3; D is possibly TRBD1 (6 bases). CDR1 and CDR2 from the germline V gene are MNHNY and SVGAGI (reference sequence). With 6 bases removed from V and 2 bases from J, the gap between germline ends came to 17 bases. This CDR3 is built from 16 residues. CDR3 sequence reads: CASSHHRDITGNTIYF. The DNA of the CDR3 is TGTGCCAGCAGCCACCACCGGGACATAACTGGAAACACCATATATTTT.

This clonotype was detected ten times or more. The chain recombines TRBV20-1 with TRBJ1-1; D might be TRBD1 (6 bases). V lost 5 bases, J lost 1 base, and 11 bases lay in between. Germline lookup yields CDR1 DFQATT and CDR2 SNEGSKA (reference sequence). The CDR3 is made up of 13 amino acids. Here the CDR3 reads CSASTGKNTEAFF. CDR3 in DNA: TGCAGTGCTTCGACAGGAAAGAACACTGAAGCTTTCTTT.

This clonotype has at least ten counts. The chain carries TRBV19 and TRBJ2-2; D perhaps matches TRBD1 (6 bases). Germline V gives CDR1 LNHDA, CDR2 SQIVND (reference sequence). V shed 7 bases and J shed 0 bases, with 12 bases lying between them. The CDR3 is 15 amino acids. The CDR3 protein is CASTSGTTNTGELFF. The CDR3 nucleotides read TGTGCCAGTACCTCCGGGACAACGAACACCGGGGAGCTGTTTTTT.

The chain joins TRBV5-4 to TRBJ2-1; 9 bases align to TRBD1. Trimming removed 5 bases from V and 8 bases from J; junction bases left unmatched: 8. This CDR3 has 14 residues. Looked up from germline, CDR1 is SGHNT and CDR2 is YYREEE (reference sequence). The CDR3 reads CASRVADRGDEQFF. The CDR3 DNA reads TGTGCCAGCAGAGTAGCGGACAGGGGCGATGAGCAGTTCTTC.